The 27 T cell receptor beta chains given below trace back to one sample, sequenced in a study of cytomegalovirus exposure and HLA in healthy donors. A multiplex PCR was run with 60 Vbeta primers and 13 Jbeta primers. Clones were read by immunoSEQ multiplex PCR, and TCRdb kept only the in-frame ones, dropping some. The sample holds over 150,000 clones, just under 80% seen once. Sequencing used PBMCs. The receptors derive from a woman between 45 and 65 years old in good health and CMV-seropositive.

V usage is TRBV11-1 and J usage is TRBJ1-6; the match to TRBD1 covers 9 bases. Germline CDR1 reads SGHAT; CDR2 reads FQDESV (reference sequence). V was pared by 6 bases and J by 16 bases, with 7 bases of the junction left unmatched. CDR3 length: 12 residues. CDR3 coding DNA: TGTGCCAGCAGACCTGACAGGGGGGTTCTCCACTTT. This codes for CASRPDRGVLHF.

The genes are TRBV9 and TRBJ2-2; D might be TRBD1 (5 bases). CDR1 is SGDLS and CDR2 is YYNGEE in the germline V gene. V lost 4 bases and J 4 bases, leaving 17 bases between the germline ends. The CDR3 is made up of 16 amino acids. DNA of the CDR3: TGTGCCAGCAGCCCAAGTGGTAGGGGTTTCACCGGGGAGCTGTTTTTT. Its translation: CASSPSGRGFTGELFF.

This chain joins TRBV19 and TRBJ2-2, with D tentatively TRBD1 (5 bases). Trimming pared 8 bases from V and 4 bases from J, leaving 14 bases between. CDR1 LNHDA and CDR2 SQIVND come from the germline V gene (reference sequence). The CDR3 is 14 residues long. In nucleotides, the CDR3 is TGTGCCAGTGATACACAGGCAGGCACCGGGGAGCTGTTTTTT. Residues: CASDTQAGTGELFF.

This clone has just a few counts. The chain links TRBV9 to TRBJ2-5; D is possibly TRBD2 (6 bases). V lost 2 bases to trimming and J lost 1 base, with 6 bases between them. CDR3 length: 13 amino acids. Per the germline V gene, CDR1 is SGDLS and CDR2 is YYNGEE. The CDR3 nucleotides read TGTGCCAGCAGCGTTAGCGGCCAAGAGACCCAGTACTTC. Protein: CASSVSGQETQYF.

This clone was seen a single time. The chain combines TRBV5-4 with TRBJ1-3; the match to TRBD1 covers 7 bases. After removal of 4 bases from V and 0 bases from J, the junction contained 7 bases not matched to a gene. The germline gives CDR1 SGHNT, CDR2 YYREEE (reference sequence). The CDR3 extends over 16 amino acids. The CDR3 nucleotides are TGTGCCAGCAGCCCCGGGGGACAGCTCTCTGGAAACACCATATATTTT. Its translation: CASSPGGQLSGNTIYF.

The CDR3 sequence is CASSMRVLRDEQYF. CDR3 in DNA: TGCGCCAGCAGCATGAGGGTTTTGCGCGACGAGCAGTACTTC. The chain has TRBV5-1 and TRBJ2-5; TRBD2 might be the D (5 bases). The end of the DNA aligns better with TRBJ2-7, so the J call may be wrong. Germline values: CDR1 SGHRS, CDR2 YFSETQ. The CDR3 is 14 residues long.

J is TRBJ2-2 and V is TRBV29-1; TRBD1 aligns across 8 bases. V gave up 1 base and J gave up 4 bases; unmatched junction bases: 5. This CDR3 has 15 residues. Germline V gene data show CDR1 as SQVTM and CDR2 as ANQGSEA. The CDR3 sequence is CSVEVRGPGTGELFF. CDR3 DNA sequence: TGCAGCGTTGAAGTCAGGGGGCCAGGCACCGGGGAGCTGTTTTTT.

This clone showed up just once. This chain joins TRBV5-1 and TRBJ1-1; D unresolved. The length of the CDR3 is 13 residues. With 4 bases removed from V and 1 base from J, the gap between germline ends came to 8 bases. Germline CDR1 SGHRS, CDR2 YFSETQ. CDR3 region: CASSTHRNTEAFF. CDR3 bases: TGCGCCAGCAGCACTCACAGGAACACTGAAGCTTTCTTT.

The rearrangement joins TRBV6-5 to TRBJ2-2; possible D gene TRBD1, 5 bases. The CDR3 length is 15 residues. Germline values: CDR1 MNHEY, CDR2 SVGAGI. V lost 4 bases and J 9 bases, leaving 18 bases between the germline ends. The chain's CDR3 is CASSSVGQATRELFF. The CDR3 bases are TGTGCCAGCAGTTCCGTGGGGCAGGCGACTCGGGAGCTGTTTTTT.

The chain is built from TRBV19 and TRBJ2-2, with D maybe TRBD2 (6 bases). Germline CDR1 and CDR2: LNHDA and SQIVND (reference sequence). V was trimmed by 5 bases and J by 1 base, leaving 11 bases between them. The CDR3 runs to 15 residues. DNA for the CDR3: TGTGCCAGTAGTTGGCAGGGAGGGAACACCGGGGAGCTGTTTTTT. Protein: CASSWQGGNTGELFF.

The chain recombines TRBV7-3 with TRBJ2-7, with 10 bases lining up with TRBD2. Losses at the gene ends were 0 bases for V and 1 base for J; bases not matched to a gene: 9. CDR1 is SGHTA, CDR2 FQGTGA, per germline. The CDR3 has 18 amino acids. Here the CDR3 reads CASSLTGASGRRSYEQYF. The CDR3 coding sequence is TGTGCCAGCAGCTTAACAGGGGCTAGCGGGAGAAGATCCTACGAGCAGTACTTC.

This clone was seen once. This CDR3 is CATALGTETQYF. The CDR3 DNA sequence: TGTGCCACCGCCCTCGGTACAGAGACCCAGTACTTC. The rearrangement uses TRBV15 and TRBJ2-5; D remains ambiguous. Germline CDR1 reads LNHNV; CDR2 reads YYDKDF (reference sequence). The length of the CDR3 is 12 residues. V was pared by 8 bases and J by 4 bases, with 11 bases between.

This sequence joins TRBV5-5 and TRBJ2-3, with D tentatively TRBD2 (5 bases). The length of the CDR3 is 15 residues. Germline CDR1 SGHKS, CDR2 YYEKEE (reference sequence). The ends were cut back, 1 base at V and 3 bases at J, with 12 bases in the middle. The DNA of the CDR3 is TGTGCCAGCAGCTTGAGGACCTCGGGGACAGATACGCAGTATTTT. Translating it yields CASSLRTSGTDTQYF.

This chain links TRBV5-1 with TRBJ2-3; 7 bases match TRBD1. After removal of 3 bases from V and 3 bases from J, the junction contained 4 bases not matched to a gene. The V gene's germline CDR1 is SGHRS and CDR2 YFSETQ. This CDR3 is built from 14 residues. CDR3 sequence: CASSWDSFTDTQYF. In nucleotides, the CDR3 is TGCGCCAGCAGCTGGGACAGTTTTACAGATACGCAGTATTTT.

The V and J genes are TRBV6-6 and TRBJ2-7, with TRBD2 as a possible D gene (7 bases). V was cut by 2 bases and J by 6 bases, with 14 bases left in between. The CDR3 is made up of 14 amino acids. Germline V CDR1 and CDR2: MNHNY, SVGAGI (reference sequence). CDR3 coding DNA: TGTGCCAGCAGTTACAAAGGACGGGGGGCCGAGCAGTACTTC. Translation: CASSYKGRGAEQYF.

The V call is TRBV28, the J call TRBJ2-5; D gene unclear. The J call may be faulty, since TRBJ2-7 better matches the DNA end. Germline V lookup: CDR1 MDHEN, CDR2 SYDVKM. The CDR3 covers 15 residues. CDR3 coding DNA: TGTGCCAGCAGTCGAATCTCATCCGGTTCCTACGAGCAGTACTTC. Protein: CASSRISSGSYEQYF.

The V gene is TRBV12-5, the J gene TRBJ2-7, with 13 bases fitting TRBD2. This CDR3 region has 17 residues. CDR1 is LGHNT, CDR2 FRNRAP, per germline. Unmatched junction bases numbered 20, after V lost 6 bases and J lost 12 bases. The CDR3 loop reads CASGEVRFGGRLAGGYF. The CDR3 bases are TGTGCTAGTGGGGAGGTACGATTTGGGGGGCGACTAGCGGGAGGGTACTTC.

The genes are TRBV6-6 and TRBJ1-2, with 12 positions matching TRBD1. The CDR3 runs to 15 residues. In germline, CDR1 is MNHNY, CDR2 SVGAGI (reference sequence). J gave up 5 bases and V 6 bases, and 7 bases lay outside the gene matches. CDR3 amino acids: CASSPGTGGKYGYTF. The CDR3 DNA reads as TGTGCCAGCAGCCCCGGGACAGGGGGCAAGTATGGCTACACCTTC.

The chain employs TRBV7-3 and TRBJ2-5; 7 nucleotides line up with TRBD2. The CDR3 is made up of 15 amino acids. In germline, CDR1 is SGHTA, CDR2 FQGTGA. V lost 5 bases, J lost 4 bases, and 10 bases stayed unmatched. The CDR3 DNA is TGTGCCAGCAGCCTCGGGGACTATCAAGGAGAGACCCAGTACTTC. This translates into CASSLGDYQGETQYF.

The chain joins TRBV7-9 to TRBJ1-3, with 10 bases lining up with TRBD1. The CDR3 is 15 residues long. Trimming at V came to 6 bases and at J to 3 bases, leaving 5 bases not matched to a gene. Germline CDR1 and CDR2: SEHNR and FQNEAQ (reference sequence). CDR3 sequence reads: CASRGTGVDGNTIYF. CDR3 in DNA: TGTGCCAGCAGGGGGACAGGGGTAGATGGAAACACCATATATTTT.

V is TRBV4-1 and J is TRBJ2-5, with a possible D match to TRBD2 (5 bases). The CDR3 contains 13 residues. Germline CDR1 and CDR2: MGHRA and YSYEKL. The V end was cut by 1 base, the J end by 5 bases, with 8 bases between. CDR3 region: CASSQGLPETQYF. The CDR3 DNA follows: TGCGCCAGCAGCCAAGGACTACCGGAGACCCAGTACTTC.

Written as DNA, the CDR3 is TGTGCCAGCCCGGGGTCACCTACTAATGAAAAACTGTTTTTT. It translates to CASPGSPTNEKLFF. The J gene is TRBJ1-4, the V gene TRBV7-2; D is unclear. Looked up from germline, CDR1 is SGHTA and CDR2 is FQGNSA. CDR3 size: 14 residues. V was clipped by 8 bases and J by 2 bases, with 12 bases between them.

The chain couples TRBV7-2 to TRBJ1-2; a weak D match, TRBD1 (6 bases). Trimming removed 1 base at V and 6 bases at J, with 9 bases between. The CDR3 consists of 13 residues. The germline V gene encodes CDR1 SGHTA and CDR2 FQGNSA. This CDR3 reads CASSLVPGDGYTF. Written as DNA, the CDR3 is TGTGCCAGCAGCTTAGTCCCAGGGGATGGCTACACCTTC.

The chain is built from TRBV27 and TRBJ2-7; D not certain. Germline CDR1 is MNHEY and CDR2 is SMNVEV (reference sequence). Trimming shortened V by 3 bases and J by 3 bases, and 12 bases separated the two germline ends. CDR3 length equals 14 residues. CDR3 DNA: TGTGCCAGCAGTTTCCTCGCCAGGCGCTACGAGCAGTACTTC. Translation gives CASSFLARRYEQYF.

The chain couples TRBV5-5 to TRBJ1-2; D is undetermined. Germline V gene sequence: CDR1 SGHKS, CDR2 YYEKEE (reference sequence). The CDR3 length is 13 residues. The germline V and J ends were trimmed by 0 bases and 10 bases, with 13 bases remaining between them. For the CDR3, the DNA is TGTGCCAGCAGCTTGGCAGGATCTAATGACTACACCTTC. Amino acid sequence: CASSLAGSNDYTF.

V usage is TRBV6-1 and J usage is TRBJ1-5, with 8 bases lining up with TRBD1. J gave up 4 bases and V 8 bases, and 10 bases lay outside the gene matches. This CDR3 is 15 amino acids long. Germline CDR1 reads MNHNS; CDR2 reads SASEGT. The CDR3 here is CASGFQGAINQPQHF. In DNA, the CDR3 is TGTGCCAGCGGGTTTCAGGGGGCGATAAATCAGCCCCAGCATTTT.

CDR3 in DNA: TGTGCCAGCAGCATACAGCCGGGACAGGGGGCGGCTGAAGCTTTCTTT. Its protein product is CASSIQPGQGAAEAFF. The chain recombines TRBV5-4 with TRBJ1-1; 12 nucleotides line up with TRBD1. V lost 4 bases and J lost 6; bases outside the gene matches: 10. Germline CDR1 is SGHNT and CDR2 is YYREEE (reference sequence). The CDR3 totals 16 residues.